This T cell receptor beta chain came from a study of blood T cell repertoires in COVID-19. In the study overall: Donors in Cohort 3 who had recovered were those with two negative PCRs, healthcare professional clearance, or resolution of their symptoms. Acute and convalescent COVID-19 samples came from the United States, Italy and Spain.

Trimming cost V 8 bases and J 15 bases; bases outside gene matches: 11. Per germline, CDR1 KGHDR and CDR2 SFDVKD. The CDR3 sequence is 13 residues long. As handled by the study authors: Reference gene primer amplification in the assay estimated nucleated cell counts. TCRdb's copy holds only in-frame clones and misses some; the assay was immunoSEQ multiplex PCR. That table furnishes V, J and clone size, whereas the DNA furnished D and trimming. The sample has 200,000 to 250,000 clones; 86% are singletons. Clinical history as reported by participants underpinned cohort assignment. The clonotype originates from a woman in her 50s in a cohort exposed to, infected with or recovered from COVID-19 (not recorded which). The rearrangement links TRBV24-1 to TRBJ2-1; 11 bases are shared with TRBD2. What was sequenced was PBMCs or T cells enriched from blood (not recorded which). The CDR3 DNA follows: TGTGCCACCACCACTAGCGGGAGCTGGGATTGGTTCTTC. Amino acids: CATTTSGSWDWFF.